This TCR beta chain was captured by sequencing in a study of T cells after yellow fever vaccination. Germline V gene sequence: CDR1 SGHDT, CDR2 YYEEEE. J gave up 3 bases and V 3 bases, and 3 bases lay outside the gene matches. CDR3 length: 14 residues. General study results and limits: Post-booster repertoires contained most primary-vaccination clones again (about 96% CD4, less than 90% CD8). Overall, a small share of clonotypes was seen in both CD4 and CD8 compartments.

This clonotype was counted many times. Its antigen is unidentified. By 5'RACE template switching, TCR cDNA was produced, with a universal primer site and UMIs added in the process. Via MiXCR, TCRdb re-called the 5' RACE reads, giving one row per CDR3 protein. In the table there are around 340,000 distinct CDR3 sequences, roughly 8.7% of which are singletons. This chain uses TRBV5-6 with TRBJ1-5, with 7 positions matching TRBD1. Material: PBMCs, obtained on the day of the first yellow fever vaccination. The clonotype originates from a man aged 18 to 29 who received the YFV17D yellow fever vaccine. CDR3 in DNA: TGTGCCAGCAGCTCAGGGGGATTCAATCAGCCCCAGCATTTT. Translating it yields CASSSGGFNQPQHF.